The clone carrying this T cell receptor (beta chain) appeared a single time. What it binds is not known. Treatment in this sample: some 20 received Ad26.COV2.S at low or high dose, single or two shots; several received placebo; per-sample allocation not given. The study sampled participants on day 63 after the first vaccine or placebo injection. Immunization relied on an Ad26 vector, which expressed Wuhan-strain SARS-CoV-2 spike. TCRdb's copy holds only in-frame clones and misses some; the assay was immunoSEQ multiplex PCR. The table includes 250,000 to 300,000 clones, over 75% detected once. These data come from a study of Ad26.COV2.S vaccination and SARS-CoV-2 variants. Study-level findings and limits: There was reportedly substantial breadth in spike-specific CD8+ and CD4+ T cell responses after vaccination. Measurement of non-spike TCR breadth gave similar results in vaccine and placebo recipients. Measurements of TCR breadth and depth may have given underestimates of the total T cell responses.

The material was peripheral blood, obtained in a trial of Ad26.COV2.S vaccine versus placebo. The sequence was obtained from a person between 18 and 65 years old who received the Ad26.COV2.S COVID-19 vaccine or a placebo.

In DNA, the CDR3 is TGTGCCACCCTAAGGGGGGGGATGAACACTGAAGCTTTCTTT. Protein product: CATLRGGMNTEAFF. V usage is TRBV6-5 and J usage is TRBJ1-1; a weak D match, TRBD1 (6 bases). Germline lookup yields CDR1 MNHEY and CDR2 SVGAGI. The CDR3 is made up of 14 amino acids. V was cut by 10 bases and J by 0 bases, with 15 bases left in between.